This T cell receptor beta chain was identified during a study of response to subunit inactivated influenza vaccine. As for this clonotype: Its specificity is not known.

Via MiXCR, TCRdb re-called the RT-PCR reads, giving one row per CDR3 protein. The table has 530,000 or so distinct CDR3 sequences, 14% seen once. The V gene's germline CDR1 is ENHRY and CDR2 SYGVKD. The CDR3 has 15 residues. V was shortened by 0 bases and J by 1 base, with 7 bases between the two germline ends. Notes on the study in general: Few new T cells, the authors suggested, are recruited by each seasonal influenza vaccination.

The TCR comes from a man aged 45 to 65 who received an inactivated influenza vaccine. The rearrangement uses TRBV10-3 and TRBJ1-5, with D possibly matching TRBD1 (6 bases). The source was PBMCs from blood, collected 11 to 12 days after vaccination. Here the CDR3 reads CAISESGASNQPQHF. The DNA of the CDR3 is TGTGCCATCAGTGAGTCGGGGGCCAGCAATCAGCCCCAGCATTTT.